This TCR beta chain comes out of a study of blood T cell repertoires in COVID-19. On the study more broadly: Donors in the United States, Italy and Spain gave samples during acute or convalescent COVID-19. From T cells, B-cell-depleted T cells, or PBMCs came the material, which was cDNA or gDNA.

The V and J ends lost 0 bases and 9 bases, in that order; junction bases with no gene match: 12. Germline lookup yields CDR1 SGDLS and CDR2 YYNGEE. The CDR3 runs to 17 residues. In the authors' workflow: Amplification with reference gene primers provided the estimates of nucleated cell counts. TCRdb keeps only in-frame clones here, not all; method: immunoSEQ multiplex PCR. The V and J calls and clone size are taken from that table; D and trimming were inferred from the DNA. The sample records over 80,000 clones, roughly nine tenths being singletons. The source material was peripheral blood. The rearrangement joins TRBV9 to TRBJ1-6; 7 nucleotides agree with TRBD1. This sequence was found in a human donor with active COVID-19. The donor label of this sample is uncertain. This CDR3 reads CASSVDHSGQDPSPLHF. CDR3 coding DNA: TGTGCCAGCAGCGTAGATCATAGCGGACAGGACCCTTCACCCCTCCACTTT.